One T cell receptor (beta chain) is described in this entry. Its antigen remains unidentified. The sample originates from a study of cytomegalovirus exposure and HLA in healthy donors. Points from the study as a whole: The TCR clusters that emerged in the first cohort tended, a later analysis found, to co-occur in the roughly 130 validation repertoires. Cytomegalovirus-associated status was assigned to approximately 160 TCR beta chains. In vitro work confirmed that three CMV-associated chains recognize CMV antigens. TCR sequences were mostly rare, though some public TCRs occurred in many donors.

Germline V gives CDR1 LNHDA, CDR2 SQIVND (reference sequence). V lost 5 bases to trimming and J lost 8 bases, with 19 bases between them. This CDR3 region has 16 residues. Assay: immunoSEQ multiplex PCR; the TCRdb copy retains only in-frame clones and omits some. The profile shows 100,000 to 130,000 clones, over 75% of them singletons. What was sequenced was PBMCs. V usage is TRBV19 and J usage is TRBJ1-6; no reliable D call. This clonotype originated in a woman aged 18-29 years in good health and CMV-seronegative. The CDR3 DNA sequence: TGTGCCAGTAGTCGCCGGCCTGAGAGGGTTGATTCACCCCTCCACTTT. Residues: CASSRRPERVDSPLHF.